The 25 T cell receptor beta chains below all came from one sample that was sequenced in a study of metastatic and nonmetastatic thyroid tumors. TCRdb re-clonotyped the PCR reads through MiXCR. This sample has around 8,700 clones; approximately 30% occur once, and the top ten carry 5.5% to 7%. Not a single patient had been given any form of treatment at any point before undergoing thyroid surgery. The specimen was adjacent normal tissue. These receptors originate from a female donor with papillary thyroid cancer or a benign thyroid nodule (not recorded which). Some clones in this sample may be carry-over from other donors' samples.

This rearrangement joins TRBV20-1 to TRBJ2-1; D uncertain. Germline-derived CDR1 and CDR2 are DFQATT and SNEGSKA (reference sequence). V was shortened by 0 bases and J by 1 base, with 7 bases between the two germline ends. This CDR3 spans 14 amino acids. The DNA for the CDR3 is TGCAGTGCTAGAGATTGGCTATCCTACAATGAGCAGTTCTTC. Protein sequence: CSARDWLSYNEQFF.

The chain joins TRBV20-1 to TRBJ2-1, with D possibly matching TRBD2 (5 bases). The CDR3 extends over 14 amino acids. Germline CDR1 and CDR2: DFQATT and SNEGSKA (reference sequence). V was trimmed by 3 bases and J by 7 bases, leaving 16 bases between them. CDR3 region: CSARTGSIWNEQFF. The CDR3 bases are TGCAGTGCTAGGACGGGATCGATTTGGAATGAGCAGTTCTTC.

About this clone itself: A read error may produce the germline difference seen at one junction end. V usage is TRBV7-2 and J usage is TRBJ2-7; D gene ambiguous. This CDR3 has 14 amino acids. The germline V gene encodes CDR1 SGHTA and CDR2 FQGNSA. The CDR3 reads CASSLMLPPVEQYF. Here the CDR3 DNA reads TGTGCCAGCAGCTTAATGTTACCTCCGGTGGAGCAGTATTTC.

The chain combines TRBV7-9 with TRBJ2-7; 9 positions match TRBD1. This CDR3 comprises 15 residues. Germline V CDR1 and CDR2: SEHNR, FQNEAQ (reference sequence). The J segment lost 6 bases and the V segment lost 5 bases, leaving 11 bases of the junction unmatched. The CDR3 DNA sequence: TGTGCCAGCAGCACCACCGGGACAGGGTATTTCGAGCAGTACTTC. The encoded protein is CASSTTGTGYFEQYF.

The chain couples TRBV20-1 to TRBJ2-3; 7 nucleotides match TRBD2. Per the germline V gene, CDR1 is DFQATT and CDR2 is SNEGSKA (reference sequence). There are 13 residues in the CDR3. J was trimmed by 13 bases and V by 5 bases; bases with no gene match: 15. The CDR3 DNA follows: TGCAGTGCTTCCAGCGGGATAGGCCGAAGGAAGTATTTT. Translation gives CSASSGIGRRKYF.

The rearrangement uses TRBV28 and TRBJ1-6; unclear D gene. The CDR3 contains 15 residues. The V gene's germline CDR1 is MDHEN and CDR2 SYDVKM. Between the trimmed V and J ends, which lost 2 bases and 0 bases, there was a span of 5 bases. The CDR3 nucleotides are TGTGCCAGCAGTTTACCGACCTCCTATAATTCACCCCTCCACTTT. This gives the protein CASSLPTSYNSPLHF. Full variable domain (remainder filled in from reference TRBV28 and TRBJ1-6): DVKVTQSSRYLVKRTGEKVFLECVQDMDHENMFWYRQDPGLGLRLIYFSYDVKMKEKGDIPEGYSVSREKKERFSLILESASTNQTSMYLCASSLPTSYNSPLHFGNGTRLTVT.

This clone was counted a few times. The rearrangement links TRBV7-8 to TRBJ2-7; no reliable D call. The V gene's germline CDR1 is SGHVS and CDR2 FQNEAQ. Between the trimmed V and J ends, which lost 0 bases and 4 bases, there was a span of 10 bases. This CDR3 has 14 residues. DNA of the CDR3: TGTGCCAGCAGCTTAGCGGTCGGTGGGTACGAGCAGTACTTC. As protein: CASSLAVGGYEQYF.

Sample share makes this clone medium-sized (0.01 to 0.1%). V usage is TRBV3-1 and J usage is TRBJ2-3; 8 nucleotides match TRBD2. The CDR3 loop spans 13 amino acids. The V gene's germline CDR1 is LGHDT and CDR2 YNNKEL (reference sequence). The V and J ends lost 8 bases and 1 base, in that order; junction bases with no gene match: 2. Here the CDR3 reads CASLSGGTDTQYF. CDR3 sequence (DNA): TGTGCCAGCCTTAGCGGGGGCACAGATACGCAGTATTTT.

The chain combines TRBV9 with TRBJ1-3, with D unresolved. The V end lost 1 base, the J end lost 0 bases, and 11 bases lay between the germline ends. The germline V gene has CDR1 SGDLS and CDR2 YYNGEE. The CDR3 totals 16 residues. CDR3 protein: CASSVLDGSSGNTIYF. In nucleotides, the CDR3 is TGTGCCAGCAGCGTATTGGACGGGAGCTCTGGAAACACCATATATTTT.

In its sample, this clone ranks as medium-sized (0.01 to 0.1%). The chain has TRBV12-3 or TRBV12-4 and TRBJ2-2, with D hard to call. The CDR3 has 15 amino acids. V lost 1 base and J lost 5, with 11 bases in between. DNA for the CDR3: TGTGCCAGCAGTTTAGGCGTAATTTCAACCGGGGAGCTGTTTTTT. This translates into CASSLGVISTGELFF.

This chain uses TRBV6-2 or TRBV6-3 with TRBJ2-5; 10 positions agree with TRBD1. J lost 4 bases, V lost 6 bases, and 8 bases had no gene match. Per the germline V gene, CDR1 is MNHEY and CDR2 is SVGEGT. The CDR3 is made up of 15 amino acids. The CDR3 is CASSHLGTGVETQYF. The CDR3 DNA reads as TGTGCCAGCAGCCATTTGGGGACAGGGGTAGAGACCCAGTACTTC.

The CDR3 nucleotides are TGTGCCAGCAGGGGACAGGTCTTGGAGCAGTACTTC. The encoded protein is CASRGQVLEQYF. This chain connects TRBV11-1 to TRBJ2-7; 8 bases map to TRBD1. This CDR3 is built from 12 residues. Germline trimming cut 6 bases from V and 7 bases from J; bases unmatched to any gene: 5. CDR1 and CDR2 from the germline V gene are SGHAT and FQDESV (reference sequence).

This chain uses TRBV11-2 with TRBJ2-2; 12 nucleotides agree with TRBD2. CDR1 SGHAT and CDR2 FQNNGV come from the germline V gene. This CDR3 contains 14 residues. Losses at the gene ends were 8 bases for V and 3 bases for J; bases not matched to a gene: 1. CDR3 DNA: TGTGCCAGCCGACTAGCGGGGGACACCGGGGAGCTGTTTTTT. Translation gives CASRLAGDTGELFF.

This chain links TRBV20-1 with TRBJ1-5, with 8 bases that match TRBD1. The CDR3 is made up of 12 amino acids. Germline CDR1 and CDR2: DFQATT and SNEGSKA (reference sequence). The J segment lost 4 bases and the V segment lost 8 bases, leaving 4 bases of the junction unmatched. The CDR3 loop is CSPGQANQPQHF. DNA of the CDR3: TGCAGTCCGGGACAGGCTAATCAGCCCCAGCATTTT.

This chain links TRBV20-1 with TRBJ2-3; 8 bases match TRBD2. V dropped 3 bases and J dropped 1; count of bases not matched to a gene: 12. CDR3 length: 17 amino acids. Per germline, CDR1 DFQATT and CDR2 SNEGSKA (reference sequence). CDR3 amino acids: CSASPPLGRAGTDTQYF. CDR3 in DNA: TGCAGTGCTAGCCCACCCCTCGGGAGGGCCGGCACAGATACGCAGTATTTT.

This clone was detected a few times. This chain connects TRBV24-1 to TRBJ2-3; 11 bases align to TRBD2. Unmatched junction bases numbered 2, after V lost 1 base and J lost 3 bases. This CDR3 has 16 amino acids. Germline-derived CDR1 and CDR2 are KGHDR and SFDVKD. The CDR3 protein is CATSDFRTSGTDTQYF. DNA of the CDR3: TGTGCCACCAGTGATTTCAGGACTAGCGGGACAGATACGCAGTATTTT.

This clone is medium-sized in the sample. The V call is TRBV28, the J call TRBJ1-4; no clear D gene. In germline, CDR1 is MDHEN, CDR2 SYDVKM. The CDR3 covers 12 residues. V was pared by 6 bases and J by 7 bases, with 9 bases between. The CDR3 DNA is TGTGCCAGCAGCCAACGATCTGAAAAACTGTTTTTT. Protein: CASSQRSEKLFF.

This clone was seen a handful of times. The V call is TRBV11-3, the J call TRBJ2-3; 13 nucleotides line up with TRBD2. Germline loops: CDR1 SGHNT, CDR2 YENEEA. CDR3 length equals 19 residues. The V segment lost 1 base and the J segment 0 bases; nucleotides outside the gene matches: 7. Here the CDR3 DNA reads TGTGCCAGCAGCTTAGTCAGGACTAGCGGGAGAGATAGCACAGATACGCAGTATTTT. Its protein product is CASSLVRTSGRDSTDTQYF.

As for this clone: The missing conserved phenylalanine or tryptophan at the end of this CDR3 makes a read error likely. The limits of the CDR3 on the DNA are not certain, so only TCRdb's listed CDR3 is given. The genes are TRBV10-3 and TRBJ2-1; the tabulated D call, TRBD2, remains unverified against the DNA. Germline CDR1 is ENHRY and CDR2 is SYGVKD. The CDR3 length is 15 residues, termini included. CDR3 in amino acids: CAIYELGGAYNEQII.

This clone ranks as medium-sized. The chain joins TRBV9 to TRBJ1-2; D is unclear. Germline V gives CDR1 SGDLS, CDR2 YYNGEE. V was trimmed by 3 bases and J by 4 bases, leaving 13 bases between them. The CDR3 is made up of 14 amino acids. The CDR3 nucleotides read TGTGCCAGCAGCGGGGTGGCGGATACCTATGGCTACACCTTC. Translating it yields CASSGVADTYGYTF.

Relative to its sample, this clone is medium-sized. The chain joins TRBV20-1 to TRBJ1-1; 9 nucleotides agree with TRBD1. Germline V lookup: CDR1 DFQATT, CDR2 SNEGSKA (reference sequence). J lost 5 bases, V lost 3 bases, and 4 bases had no gene match. The CDR3 is 13 residues long. CDR3 DNA: TGCAGTGCTAGCCGACAGGGGGGGACTGAAGCTTTCTTT. Translated, it gives CSASRQGGTEAFF.

A remark on this clone: Sequence at one end of the junction differs from germline and may be a read error. The sample contains more than one DNA sequence encoding this CDR3. The chain couples TRBV9 to TRBJ2-2; 9 bases fit TRBD2. There are 17 residues in the CDR3. Germline-derived CDR1 and CDR2 are SGDLS and YYNGEE. The CDR3 DNA reads TGTGCCAGCAGCGTAGGTGGCGGGGGGGCCAACACCGGTGAGCTGTTTTTT. It specifies CASSVGGGGANTGELFF.

In its sample, this clone was seen once. The chain carries TRBV3-1 and TRBJ2-7; possible D gene TRBD1, 6 bases. The length of the CDR3 is 12 residues. V lost 4 bases, J lost 6 bases, and 10 bases lay in between. The germline V gene has CDR1 LGHDT and CDR2 YNNKEL (reference sequence). CDR3: CASSPQGGEQYF. The DNA of the CDR3 is TGTGCCAGCAGCCCACAGGGTGGCGAGCAGTACTTC.

This clone counts as medium-sized. The V gene is TRBV12-3 or TRBV12-4, the J gene TRBJ2-7; 7 bases line up with TRBD2. V lost 6 bases to trimming and J lost 2 bases; unmatched junction nucleotides: 4. This CDR3 is built from 13 residues. The CDR3 loop reads CASSPGGTYEQYF. DNA of the CDR3: TGTGCCAGCAGCCCCGGGGGGACCTACGAGCAGTACTTC.

V and J are TRBV5-1 and TRBJ2-6; the D is unclear. V lost 2 bases to trimming and J lost 4 bases, with 7 bases between them. CDR3 length: 14 amino acids. From germline, CDR1 is SGHRS and CDR2 YFSETQ. CDR3 in amino acids: CASSFRTGANVLTF. The CDR3 nucleotides read TGCGCCAGCAGCTTCCGTACCGGGGCCAACGTCCTGACTTTC.